A selection of T cell receptor beta chains follows, all from one sample in a study of blood T cell repertoires in COVID-19. Only in-frame clones appear in the TCRdb table, and some are missing; sequencing was by immunoSEQ multiplex PCR. The sample gives roughly 70,000 clones, around nine tenths of which show up once; more than 1.1% is in the top ten. Input material: peripheral blood. These TCRs come from a human donor in a cohort sampled during active COVID-19. Each CDR3 is given with its conserved first and last residue. A D gene is named only where the DNA matches it firmly. Only some rows state a clone size, as once, few, many or a class for expanded clones.

v_call	clone_size	d_call	j_call	cdr3_aa	cdr3_nt
TRBV28	NA	NA	TRBJ1-1	CASSASGYGTEAFF	TGTGCCAGCAGTGCCTCAGGGTACGGAACTGAAGCTTTCTTT
TRBV4-2	NA	TRBD1	TRBJ2-1	CASSQSLGTGGYNEQFF	TGTGCCAGCAGCCAATCACTCGGGACAGGGGGATACAATGAGCAGTTCTTC
TRBV19	NA	NA	TRBJ1-1	CASSLRWASTTEAFF	TGTGCCAGTAGTCTCCGGTGGGCCAGTACCACTGAAGCTTTCTTT
TRBV5-6	NA	TRBD2	TRBJ2-5	CASSSSSGPTQYF	TGTGCCAGCAGCTCCTCTAGCGGCCCGACCCAGTACTTC
TRBV3-1/TRBV3-2	NA	TRBD2	TRBJ2-5	CASSQGGLAGPQETQYF	TGTGCCAGCAGCCAAGGAGGCCTAGCGGGCCCCCAAGAGACCCAGTACTTC
TRBV6-6	NA	TRBD1	TRBJ1-3	CASSPQGATGNTIYF	TGTGCCAGCAGTCCCCAGGGGGCTACAGGAAACACCATATATTTT
TRBV28	NA	NA	TRBJ2-4	CASSPTMGPGDIQYF	TGTGCCAGCAGCCCCACAATGGGCCCAGGGGACATTCAGTACTTC
TRBV3-1/TRBV3-2	NA	TRBD1	TRBJ1-1	CASSPRQGATEAFF	TGTGCCAGCAGCCCTCGACAGGGGGCCACTGAAGCTTTCTTT
TRBV7-3	NA	TRBD1	TRBJ2-5	CASSLRQGAWETQYF	TGTGCCAGCAGCTTAAGGCAGGGGGCATGGGAGACCCAGTACTTC
TRBV28	NA	TRBD1	TRBJ2-3	CASSFPGTGGSSSTDTQYF	TGTGCCAGCAGTTTTCCCGGGACAGGGGGATCCTCTAGCACAGATACGCAGTATTTT
TRBV19	NA	NA	TRBJ2-1	CATGPYGGSTYNEQFF	TGTGCCACCGGACCCTACGGGGGATCAACCTACAATGAGCAGTTCTTC
TRBV7-9	NA	NA	TRBJ2-5	CASSSRGPETQYF	TGTGCCAGCAGCTCGCGGGGCCCAGAGACCCAGTACTTC
TRBV24-1	NA	NA	TRBJ2-2	CATSDRTGTGELFF	TGTGCCACCAGTGACCGAACAGGCACCGGGGAGCTGTTTTTT
TRBV3-1/TRBV3-2	NA	TRBD1	TRBJ2-4	CASSSPGQGNIQYF	TGTGCCAGCAGTTCGCCGGGACAGGGAAACATTCAGTACTTC
TRBV3-1/TRBV3-2	NA	NA	TRBJ2-1	CASSQDMRGEQFF	TGTGCCAGCAGCCAAGATATGAGGGGGGAGCAGTTCTTC
TRBV28	NA	NA	TRBJ2-3	CASSLMGTGGTDTQYF	TGTGCCAGCAGCCTGATGGGAACAGGTGGCACAGATACGCAGTATTTT
TRBV2	few	NA	TRBJ2-6	CASSLRSGANVLTF	TGTGCCAGCAGTCTCCGTTCTGGGGCCAACGTCCTGACTTTC
TRBV24-1	NA	NA	TRBJ2-1	CATSDSGFSYNEQFF	TGTGCCACCAGTGATTCCGGGTTCTCCTACAATGAGCAGTTCTTC
TRBV30	once	NA	TRBJ1-2	CAWEQGTYGYTF	TGTGCCTGGGAACAGGGAACCTATGGCTACACCTTC
TRBV19	NA	NA	TRBJ2-3	CASSPSSDTQYF	TGTGCCAGTAGTCCGAGTAGCGATACGCAGTATTTT
TRBV24-1	NA	NA	TRBJ1-5	CATSDQKGTLVLQFQPQHF	TGTGCCACCAGTGATCAAAAGGGGACATTAGTTCTGCAATTCCAGCCCCAGCATTTT
TRBV6-5	once	TRBD1	TRBJ2-7	CASREDRALRVQYF	TGTGCCAGCAGAGAGGACAGGGCCTTACGAGTACAGTACTTC
TRBV6-6	NA	NA	TRBJ2-1	CASTQLGGRNNEQFF	TGTGCCAGCACCCAACTGGGGGGGCGGAACAATGAGCAGTTCTTC
TRBV5-4	NA	TRBD1	TRBJ1-2	CASSPDRGYGYTF	TGTGCCAGCAGCCCGGACAGGGGATATGGCTACACCTTC
TRBV11-2	NA	NA	TRBJ2-2	CASSHGQTGELFF	TGTGCCAGCAGCCACGGACAGACCGGGGAGCTGTTTTTT
TRBV5-1	NA	TRBD2	TRBJ2-1	CASSFMSGTSGSGRNNEQFF	TGCGCCAGCAGCTTCATGTCCGGGACTAGCGGGAGTGGAAGGAACAATGAGCAGTTCTTC
TRBV19	NA	TRBD1	TRBJ2-7	CASRQGTPYEQYF	TGTGCCAGTCGACAGGGGACCCCCTACGAGCAGTACTTC
TRBV28	NA	TRBD1	TRBJ2-7	CASSLLARDRGKFKQYF	TGTGCCAGCAGTTTATTGGCCCGGGACAGGGGAAAGTTTAAGCAGTACTTC